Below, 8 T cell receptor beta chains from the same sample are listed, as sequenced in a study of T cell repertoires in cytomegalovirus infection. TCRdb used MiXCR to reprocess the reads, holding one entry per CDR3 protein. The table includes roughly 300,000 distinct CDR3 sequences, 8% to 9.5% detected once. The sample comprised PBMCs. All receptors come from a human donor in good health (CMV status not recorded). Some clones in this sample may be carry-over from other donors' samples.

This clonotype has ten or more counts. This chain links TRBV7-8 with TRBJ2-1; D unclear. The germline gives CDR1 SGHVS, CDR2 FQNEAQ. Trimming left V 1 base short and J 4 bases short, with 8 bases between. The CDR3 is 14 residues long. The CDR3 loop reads CASSLDGPYNEQFF. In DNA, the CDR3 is TGTGCCAGCAGCTTAGACGGACCTTACAATGAGCAGTTCTTC. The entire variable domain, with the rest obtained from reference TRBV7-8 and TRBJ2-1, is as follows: GAGVSQSPRYKVAKRGQDVALRCDPISGHVSLFWYQQALGQGPEFLTYFQNEAQLDKSGLPSDRFFAERPEGSVSTLKIQRTQQEDSAVYLCASSLDGPYNEQFFGPGTRLTVL.

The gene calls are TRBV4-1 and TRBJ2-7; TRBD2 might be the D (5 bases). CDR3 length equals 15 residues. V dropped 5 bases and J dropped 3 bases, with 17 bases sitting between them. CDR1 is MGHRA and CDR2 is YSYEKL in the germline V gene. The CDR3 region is CASSTLDSPSYEQYF. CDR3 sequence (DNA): TGCGCCAGCAGCACACTAGACTCGCCGAGCTACGAGCAGTACTTC.

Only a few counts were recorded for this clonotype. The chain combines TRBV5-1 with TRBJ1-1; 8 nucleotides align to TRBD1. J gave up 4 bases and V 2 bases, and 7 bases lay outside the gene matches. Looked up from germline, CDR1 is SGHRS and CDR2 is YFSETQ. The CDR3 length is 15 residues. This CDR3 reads CASSFLTGQGTEAFF. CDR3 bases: TGCGCCAGCAGCTTCCTTACTGGACAGGGCACTGAAGCTTTCTTT.

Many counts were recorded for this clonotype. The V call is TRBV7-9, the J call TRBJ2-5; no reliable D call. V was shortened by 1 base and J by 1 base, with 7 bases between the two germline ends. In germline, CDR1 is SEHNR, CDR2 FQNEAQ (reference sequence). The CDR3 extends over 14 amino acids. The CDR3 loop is CASSLVTAQETQYF. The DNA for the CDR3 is TGTGCCAGCAGCTTAGTTACAGCCCAAGAGACCCAGTACTTC.

The CDR3 reads CASSSDVYGYTF. The CDR3, as DNA: TGTGCCAGCTCCAGTGACGTCTATGGCTACACCTTC. The chain carries TRBV28 and TRBJ1-2; D unresolved. V was trimmed by 8 bases and J by 4 bases, leaving 11 bases between them. Germline-derived CDR1 and CDR2 are MDHEN and SYDVKM. The CDR3 is made up of 12 amino acids.

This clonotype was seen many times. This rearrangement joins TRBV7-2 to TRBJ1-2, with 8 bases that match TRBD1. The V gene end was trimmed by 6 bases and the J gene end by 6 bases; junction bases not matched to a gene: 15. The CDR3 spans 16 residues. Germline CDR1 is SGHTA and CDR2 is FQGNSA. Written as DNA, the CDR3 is TGTGCCAGCAGTTACCGGGACAGGATTAAAGAGGATGGCTACACCTTC. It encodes CASSYRDRIKEDGYTF.

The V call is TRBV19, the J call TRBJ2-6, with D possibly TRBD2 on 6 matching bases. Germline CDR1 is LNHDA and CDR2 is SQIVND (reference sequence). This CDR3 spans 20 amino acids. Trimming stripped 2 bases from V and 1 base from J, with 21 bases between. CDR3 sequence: CASSIRRGPGGLSGANVLTF. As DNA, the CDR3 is TGTGCCAGTAGTATAAGAAGAGGGCCCGGGGGTTTGTCTGGGGCCAACGTCCTGACTTTC.

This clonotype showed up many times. In nucleotides, the CDR3 is TGTGCCAGCAGCCCCCTCGGGGTCGACGAGCAGTACTTC. Translation: CASSPLGVDEQYF. The chain is built from TRBV7-6 and TRBJ2-7; a possible D gene is TRBD2 (5 bases). This CDR3 contains 13 residues. Trimming took off 5 bases at V and 5 bases at J, with 13 bases between the two ends. Germline assignment: CDR1 SGHVS and CDR2 FNYEAQ. The whole variable domain, filled in from reference TRBV7-6 and TRBJ2-7, reads GAGVSQSPRYKVTKRGQDVALRCDPISGHVSLYWYRQALGQGPEFLTYFNYEAQQDKSGLPNDRFSAERPEGSISTLTIQRTEQRDSAMYRCASSPLGVDEQYFGPGTRLTVT.